This TCR beta chain emerged from a study of CD8+ T cells in alopecia areata. This CDR3 is 13 amino acids long. V shed 0 bases and J 8 bases; nucleotides not matched to a gene: 3. Germline loops: CDR1 GTSNPN, CDR2 SVGIG (reference sequence). RNA extraction and reverse transcription yielded cDNA as sequencing template. The repertoire was sequenced with immunoSEQ multiplex PCR; TCRdb's copy has only in-frame clones and lacks some. The sample shows over 150,000 clones, just over 55% of them seen only once. This chain joins TRBV30 and TRBJ2-1; 8 nucleotides line up with TRBD1. The TCR originated in a human donor in good health. The sample comprised CD8+ T cells sorted from blood. CDR3 sequence reads: CAWSVSTGDEQFF. In DNA form, the CDR3 reads TGTGCCTGGAGTGTATCGACAGGGGATGAGCAGTTCTTC.